The next 21 T cell receptor beta chains were all read from a single sample in a study of cytomegalovirus exposure and HLA in healthy donors. Generated by immunoSEQ multiplex PCR, the TCRdb table keeps only in-frame clones and is missing some. The table shows 250,000 to 350,000 clones, with nearly 90% occurring only once. Specimen: PBMCs. These receptors all come from a man aged 25-45 years in good health and CMV-seronegative.

The V gene is TRBV6-1, the J gene TRBJ1-2; 7 positions match TRBD1. Germline V gene lookup returns CDR1 MNHNS and CDR2 SASEGT. The CDR3 is made up of 14 amino acids. Trimming took 5 bases from V and 0 from J; bases not matched to a gene: 3. CDR3 amino acids: CASSRDSANYGYTF. CDR3 bases: TGTGCCAGCAGTCGGGACAGCGCTAACTATGGCTACACCTTC.

CDR3 DNA sequence: TGTGCCAGCAGCGGGGGGGGCGTCCGAGAGACCCAGTACTTC. It codes for CASSGGGVRETQYF. The rearrangement uses TRBV9 and TRBJ2-5; possibly TRBD2 for D (7 bases). Germline lookup yields CDR1 SGDLS and CDR2 YYNGEE. V was trimmed by 3 bases and J by 4 bases, leaving 13 bases between them. CDR3 size: 14 residues.

The V and J genes are TRBV9 and TRBJ2-2, with D perhaps TRBD1 (8 bases). Germline assignment: CDR1 SGDLS and CDR2 YYNGEE. The length of the CDR3 is 17 residues. Trimming removed 1 base from V and 1 base from J, with 14 bases in between. CDR3 sequence (DNA): TGTGCCAGCAGCGTAAGGGGGGGACAGGAGAACACCGGGGAGCTGTTTTTT. It is translated as CASSVRGGQENTGELFF.

V gene TRBV6-6 combines with J gene TRBJ2-1; TRBD2 might be the D (5 bases). The V end lost 8 bases, the J end lost 4 bases, and 9 bases lay between the germline ends. CDR1 is MNHNY and CDR2 is SVGAGI in the germline V gene (reference sequence). The CDR3 is 12 residues long. The CDR3 loop reads CASGGLYNEQFF. The CDR3 DNA follows: TGTGCCAGCGGAGGTCTATACAATGAGCAGTTCTTC.

The chain employs TRBV5-1 and TRBJ2-7; a weak D match, TRBD2 (5 bases). Trimming removed 3 bases at V and 7 bases at J, with 11 bases between. Looked up from germline, CDR1 is SGHRS and CDR2 is YFSETQ. This CDR3 has 12 amino acids. Here the CDR3 DNA reads TGCGCCAGCAGCTCATATAGAGGGGAGCAGTACTTC. Translating it yields CASSSYRGEQYF.

The CDR3 nucleotides are TGTGCCAGCAGTTTTTCAACGGGGACATTCTATGGCTACACCTTC. Protein product: CASSFSTGTFYGYTF. The chain has TRBV6-5 and TRBJ1-2, with D possibly matching TRBD1 (6 bases). This CDR3 is 15 amino acids long. Deletions cut 4 bases from V and 4 bases from J, with 16 bases between. Germline V CDR1 and CDR2: MNHEY, SVGAGI.

This rearrangement joins TRBV14 to TRBJ1-1; D might be TRBD1 (5 bases). Germline CDR1 reads SGHDN; CDR2 reads FVKESK. The CDR3 runs to 16 residues. Between the trimmed V and J ends, which lost 0 bases and 2 bases, there was a span of 13 bases. Here the CDR3 reads CASSQEVWGVNTEAFF. DNA for the CDR3: TGTGCCAGCAGCCAAGAGGTATGGGGGGTTAACACTGAAGCTTTCTTT.

This chain links TRBV7-6 with TRBJ2-7, with D possibly being TRBD2 (7 bases). The CDR3 spans 14 residues. Trimming took off 5 bases at V and 5 bases at J, with 16 bases between the two ends. Germline V CDR1 and CDR2: SGHVS, FNYEAQ. The DNA for the CDR3 is TGTGCCAGCAGCGCAACGGGGGGCAAACACGAGCAGTACTTC. As protein: CASSATGGKHEQYF.

This sequence joins TRBV28 and TRBJ1-6; 7 bases fit TRBD1. CDR3 length: 12 residues. The germline V gene has CDR1 MDHEN and CDR2 SYDVKM. Unmatched junction bases numbered 1, after V lost 5 bases and J lost 9 bases. This chain's CDR3 is CASSDRASPLHF. The CDR3, as DNA: TGTGCCAGCAGTGACAGGGCTTCACCCCTCCACTTT.

The table lists this clone with a count of one. J is TRBJ1-6 and V is TRBV18; D ambiguous. There are 15 residues in the CDR3. In germline, CDR1 is KGHSH, CDR2 LQKENI. The germline V and J ends were trimmed by 2 bases and 1 base, with 6 bases remaining between them. The DNA of the CDR3 is TGTGCCAGCTCACCAGAACTTTCCTATAATTCACCCCTCCACTTT. Translating gives CASSPELSYNSPLHF.

The rearrangement joins TRBV27 to TRBJ2-3; TRBD2 is a possible D gene (6 bases). The germline CDR1 and CDR2 sequences are MNHEY and SMNVEV (reference sequence). The germline V and J ends were trimmed by 3 bases and 2 bases, with 9 bases remaining between them. The CDR3 has 14 residues. CDR3 sequence: CASSLWDFTDTQYF. CDR3 in DNA: TGTGCCAGCAGTTTGTGGGACTTCACAGATACGCAGTATTTT.

The V and J genes are TRBV18 and TRBJ1-2; the match to TRBD1 covers 7 bases. The CDR3 consists of 15 residues. Trimming cost V 2 bases and J 4 bases; bases outside gene matches: 7. The germline V gene encodes CDR1 KGHSH and CDR2 LQKENI. The DNA of the CDR3 is TGTGCCAGCTCACCAAATACAGGGGATATCTATGGCTACACCTTC. Translation: CASSPNTGDIYGYTF. Drawing the rest from reference TRBV18 and TRBJ1-2, the complete variable domain is NAGVMQNPRHLVRRRGQEARLRCSPMKGHSHVYWYRQLPEEGLKFMVYLQKENIIDESGMPKERFSAEFPKEGPSILRIQQVVRGDSAAYFCASSPNTGDIYGYTFGSGTRLTVV.

The chain has TRBV6-1 and TRBJ2-1, with D hard to call. CDR3 length equals 13 residues. V lost 2 bases to trimming and J lost 7 bases, with 9 bases between them. Germline CDR1 reads MNHNS; CDR2 reads SASEGT. The CDR3 DNA follows: TGTGCCAGCAGTGAAATGAGCCATAATGAGCAGTTCTTC. Translation: CASSEMSHNEQFF.

This chain uses TRBV5-1 with TRBJ2-5, with 10 bases identical to TRBD2. Germline loops: CDR1 SGHRS, CDR2 YFSETQ. The CDR3 loop spans 17 amino acids. The V segment lost 1 base and the J segment 1 base; nucleotides outside the gene matches: 7. This CDR3 reads CASSLKAGGPSQETQYF. The CDR3 region has the DNA TGCGCCAGCAGCTTGAAAGCGGGGGGGCCATCCCAAGAGACCCAGTACTTC.

V gene TRBV7-2 combines with J gene TRBJ1-2; the D gene is possibly TRBD1 (5 bases). Trimming stripped 5 bases from V and 10 bases from J, with 20 bases between. CDR3 length: 14 residues. The V gene's germline CDR1 is SGHTA and CDR2 FQGNSA. CDR3 sequence: CASSDRQLLVDYTF. CDR3 sequence (DNA): TGTGCCAGCAGCGACCGACAGTTGCTGGTTGACTACACCTTC.

This clone was detected once. The V gene is TRBV7-2, the J gene TRBJ2-3, with 7 bases lining up with TRBD1. Germline CDR1 SGHTA, CDR2 FQGNSA. V gave up 3 bases and J gave up 4 bases; unmatched junction bases: 4. The CDR3 extends over 14 amino acids. CDR3 nucleotides: TGTGCCAGCAGCTTTCAGGGGGTGGCAGATACGCAGTATTTT. Residues: CASSFQGVADTQYF.

The chain is built from TRBV4-2 and TRBJ1-1, with no clear D. This CDR3 contains 14 residues. Trimming removed 4 bases at V and 6 bases at J, with 15 bases between. In germline, CDR1 is LGHNA, CDR2 YNFKEQ. In DNA form, the CDR3 reads TGTGCCAGCAGCCCATCGACGGGAGGTGCTGAAGCTTTCTTT. It translates to CASSPSTGGAEAFF.

The chain links TRBV14 to TRBJ2-3; possible D gene TRBD2, 5 bases. CDR1 and CDR2 (germline): SGHDN, FVKESK. V lost 4 bases to trimming and J lost 2 bases, with 7 bases between them. The CDR3 is made up of 13 amino acids. CDR3 in DNA: TGTGCCAGCAGCCCGGACTTCACAGATACGCAGTATTTT. It encodes CASSPDFTDTQYF.

The J gene is TRBJ2-1, the V gene TRBV11-2; 9 bases match TRBD2. Germline V gives CDR1 SGHAT, CDR2 FQNNGV. The ends lost 4 bases at V and 7 bases at J; junction bases unmatched: 14. The CDR3 runs 17 residues. CDR3 bases: TGTGCCAGCAGCTCCGAGGGGTCCAGCGGGGGGATGAATGAGCAGTTCTTC. Its protein product is CASSSEGSSGGMNEQFF.

This clone has a single count. V usage is TRBV7-9 and J usage is TRBJ2-5, with TRBD1 identical over 7 bases. The CDR3 contains 14 residues. The V gene end was trimmed by 5 bases and the J gene end by 1 base; junction bases not matched to a gene: 4. Germline V lookup: CDR1 SEHNR, CDR2 FQNEAQ (reference sequence). As DNA, the CDR3 is TGTGCCAGCAGCCCTGGGACAGTCCAAGAGACCCAGTACTTC. Protein product: CASSPGTVQETQYF.

This chain uses TRBV10-3 with TRBJ1-1; D ambiguous. Trimming took off 5 bases at V and 0 bases at J, with 10 bases between the two ends. CDR3 size: 14 residues. CDR1 ENHRY and CDR2 SYGVKD come from the germline V gene. In DNA, the CDR3 is TGTGCCATCAGTTCTAGCAATATGAACACTGAAGCTTTCTTT. It encodes CAISSSNMNTEAFF.